These T cell receptor beta chains were read from a single sample in a study of control samples from healthy donors and cancer patients. Libraries were prepared by immunoSEQ multiplex PCR; TCRdb keeps only in-frame clonotypes and omits some of them. Of under 200,000 clones listed, about 94% were seen once; the top ten hold approximately 0.7%. Sequencing was done on a sample of blood. The receptors were sampled from a woman under 40 in good health. CDR3s include the opening cysteine and the closing phenylalanine or tryptophan. D genes are given only for firm matches. The size of a clone is reported for some rows only, either as once, few or many, or as a class for expanded clones.

DNA: TGTGCCAGCAGCGTAGGCCCAGGGGGAAGGGACACTGAAGCTTTCTTT
CDR3: CASSVGPGGRDTEAFF
V: TRBV9
D: TRBD1
size: NA
J: TRBJ1-1

DNA: TGTGCCAGCAGCGCCGACAGGGCCGCCTTCTACGAGCAGTACTTC
CDR3: CASSADRAAFYEQYF
V: TRBV11-3
D: TRBD1
size: NA
J: TRBJ2-7

DNA: TGTGCCTGGGGGGGACAGGGGGAAGAGACCCAGTACTTC
CDR3: CAWGGQGEETQYF
V: TRBV30
D: TRBD1
size: NA
J: TRBJ2-5

DNA: TGTGCCAGCAGTGAAGGAGGACAGGGGAAACTGTTTTTT
CDR3: CASSEGGQGKLFF
V: TRBV2
D: TRBD1
size: NA
J: TRBJ1-4

DNA: TGTGCCAGCAAAGGGAGCTTAGCCAAAAACATTCAGTACTTC
CDR3: CASKGSLAKNIQYF
V: TRBV2
D: NA
size: NA
J: TRBJ2-4

DNA: TGTGCCAGCAGTGAATTCGGCCGGGCCGATGGCTACACCTTC
CDR3: CASSEFGRADGYTF
V: TRBV25-1
D: NA
size: NA
J: TRBJ1-2

DNA: TGTGCCAGCAGCCAACAGAGCCCAGATACGCAGTATTTT
CDR3: CASSQQSPDTQYF
V: TRBV11-3
D: NA
size: NA
J: TRBJ2-3

DNA: TGCGCCAGCAGCCAAGATAACAGGAGGAGGGACTATAGCAATCAGCCCCAGCATTTT
CDR3: CASSQDNRRRDYSNQPQHF
V: TRBV4-1
D: NA
size: NA
J: TRBJ1-5

DNA: TGTGCCAGCAGCAGACTAGGCGGTGGCAATGAGCAGTTCTTC
CDR3: CASSRLGGGNEQFF
V: TRBV11-2
D: NA
size: NA
J: TRBJ2-1

DNA: TGTGCCAGCACGTCCGACAATGGAAACACCATATATTTT
CDR3: CASTSDNGNTIYF
V: TRBV2
D: NA
size: once
J: TRBJ1-3

DNA: TGTGCCAGCACCCCGGGACGGCCAAGCAATCAGCCCCAGCATTTT
CDR3: CASTPGRPSNQPQHF
V: TRBV28
D: NA
size: NA
J: TRBJ1-5

DNA: TGTGCCAGCAGGGGCACCAATCAGCCCCAGCATTTT
CDR3: CASRGTNQPQHF
V: TRBV28
D: NA
size: NA
J: TRBJ1-5

DNA: TGCAGCGGACGAAGACTAGTAATAGATAGCTATGAGCAGTTCTTC
CDR3: CSGRRLVIDSYEQFF
V: TRBV29-1
D: NA
size: NA
J: TRBJ2-1

DNA: TGTGCCAGCAGCTCTGGGACAGGGGGGCCACCCCTCCACTTT
CDR3: CASSSGTGGPPLHF
V: TRBV7-6
D: TRBD1
size: NA
J: TRBJ1-6

DNA: TGTGCCAGCCCACGGGGGCGGGAGAACGAACGGGCCACAGATACGCAGTATTTT
CDR3: CASPRGRENERATDTQYF
V: TRBV21-1
D: NA
size: NA
J: TRBJ2-3

DNA: TGTGCCAGCAGTGCATTTCTTACAGGGTTGAGTTCACCCCTCCACTTT
CDR3: CASSAFLTGLSSPLHF
V: TRBV25-1
D: NA
size: NA
J: TRBJ1-6

DNA: TGTGCCAGTAGTCCCCAGTCAGATACGCAGTATTTT
CDR3: CASSPQSDTQYF
V: TRBV19
D: NA
size: NA
J: TRBJ2-3

DNA: TGTGCCAGTAGTACCCCGGGCAGGGGTTCCTACGAGCAGTACTTC
CDR3: CASSTPGRGSYEQYF
V: TRBV19
D: NA
size: NA
J: TRBJ2-7

DNA: TGTGCCAGCAGTTTTAGCCTAGCGGGAGGCTATGAGCAGTTCTTC
CDR3: CASSFSLAGGYEQFF
V: TRBV28
D: TRBD2
size: NA
J: TRBJ2-1

DNA: TGTGCCAGCAGGAAGAGGGACGGAAGATACGAGCAGTACTTC
CDR3: CASRKRDGRYEQYF
V: TRBV28
D: NA
size: NA
J: TRBJ2-7

DNA: TGCAGCGTTGAAGGAGCGGGAGGCGGCGAGCAGTACTTC
CDR3: CSVEGAGGGEQYF
V: TRBV29-1
D: TRBD2
size: NA
J: TRBJ2-7

DNA: TGTGCCAGTAGTATAGCTGGGACGACAGGGCGGCAGCCCCAGCATTTT
CDR3: CASSIAGTTGRQPQHF
V: TRBV19
D: TRBD1
size: NA
J: TRBJ1-5

DNA: TGTGCCAGCAGTTTCAGGGCCGGTGAAGCTTTCTTT
CDR3: CASSFRAGEAFF
V: TRBV28
D: NA
size: NA
J: TRBJ1-1

DNA: TGTGCCTGGAGAGGTGTTGGGCACGGCCATTCACCCCTCCACTTT
CDR3: CAWRGVGHGHSPLHF
V: TRBV30
D: NA
size: NA
J: TRBJ1-6

DNA: TGTGCCAGCAGGGATACGGGGCGCAACACCGGGGAGCTGTTTTTT
CDR3: CASRDTGRNTGELFF
V: TRBV7-8
D: NA
size: NA
J: TRBJ2-2

DNA: TGTGCCAGCAGCTCCAGGGGGGGCACTGAAGCTTTCTTT
CDR3: CASSSRGGTEAFF
V: TRBV7-9
D: TRBD1
size: NA
J: TRBJ1-1

DNA: TGTGCCACCAGCAAGACTGAGAACACTGAAGCTTTCTTT
CDR3: CATSKTENTEAFF
V: TRBV15
D: NA
size: few
J: TRBJ1-1

DNA: TGTGCCTGGAGTGTACGGGGGTCCGTTGGCGAGCAGTACTTC
CDR3: CAWSVRGSVGEQYF
V: TRBV30
D: NA
size: NA
J: TRBJ2-7

DNA: TGTGCCAGCAGTCCCACGCGTGCCTACACCGGGGAGCTGTTTTTT
CDR3: CASSPTRAYTGELFF
V: TRBV6-2/TRBV6-3
D: NA
size: NA
J: TRBJ2-2

DNA: TGTGCCAGCAGCCAAGGGATCGGGACCCAGCCCCAGCATTTT
CDR3: CASSQGIGTQPQHF
V: TRBV3-1/TRBV3-2
D: NA
size: few
J: TRBJ1-5

DNA: TGTGCCAGCTCGGGACAGGGAGCGGGTAACTATGGCTACACCTTC
CDR3: CASSGQGAGNYGYTF
V: TRBV27
D: TRBD1
size: NA
J: TRBJ1-2

DNA: TGCAGCGTTGAAGGCCGGGAAGGCGTCTACGAGCAGTACTTC
CDR3: CSVEGREGVYEQYF
V: TRBV29-1
D: NA
size: NA
J: TRBJ2-7

DNA: TGCGCCAGCAGTTATCTCTACAATGAGCAGTTCTTC
CDR3: CASSYLYNEQFF
V: TRBV5-1
D: NA
size: NA
J: TRBJ2-1

DNA: TGTGCCAGCAGCCCGACTAGCTCCTACGAGCAGTACTTC
CDR3: CASSPTSSYEQYF
V: TRBV7-3
D: NA
size: NA
J: TRBJ2-7

DNA: TGTGCCAGCAGTTTAAGGGGTTATAAAACTGAAGCTTTCTTT
CDR3: CASSLRGYKTEAFF
V: TRBV28
D: NA
size: NA
J: TRBJ1-1

DNA: TGTGCCAGCCTGACGGGAGGATCGAACACTGAAGCTTTCTTT
CDR3: CASLTGGSNTEAFF
V: TRBV6-5
D: NA
size: NA
J: TRBJ1-1

DNA: TGTGCCACCAGGGACACCTCCTACGAGCAGTACTTC
CDR3: CATRDTSYEQYF
V: TRBV19
D: NA
size: NA
J: TRBJ2-7

DNA: TGCGCCAGCAGCTTGAGGTCAGGAGAGACCCAGTACTTC
CDR3: CASSLRSGETQYF
V: TRBV5-1
D: NA
size: NA
J: TRBJ2-5

DNA: TGTGCCAGCAGTTTAGGTAGATTTGGAGAGACCCAGTACTTC
CDR3: CASSLGRFGETQYF
V: TRBV27
D: NA
size: NA
J: TRBJ2-5

DNA: TGTGCCAGCAGCAGTTCGGGAGAGGGGGAAAAACTGTTTTTT
CDR3: CASSSSGEGEKLFF
V: TRBV3-1/TRBV3-2
D: NA
size: NA
J: TRBJ1-4

DNA: TGTGCCAGCAGCTCCACTAGCGGACGGAGGGGTACTGAAGCTTTCTTT
CDR3: CASSSTSGRRGTEAFF
V: TRBV5-8
D: NA
size: NA
J: TRBJ1-1

DNA: TGTGCCAGCACTTCGAACAATCAGCCCCAGCATTTT
CDR3: CASTSNNQPQHF
V: TRBV12-3/TRBV12-4
D: NA
size: NA
J: TRBJ1-5

DNA: TGTGCCAGCAGCCCAGAGAGCTCCTACGAGCAGTACTTC
CDR3: CASSPESSYEQYF
V: TRBV7-9
D: NA
size: NA
J: TRBJ2-7

DNA: TGTGCCAGCAGCTTGGAGGCAGGGGTCAACACTGAAGCTTTCTTT
CDR3: CASSLEAGVNTEAFF
V: TRBV5-4
D: NA
size: NA
J: TRBJ1-1

DNA: TGCGCCAGCAGCTTGGCTCCGGACAGGCAGCGCTACGAGCAGTACTTC
CDR3: CASSLAPDRQRYEQYF
V: TRBV5-1
D: TRBD1
size: NA
J: TRBJ2-7

DNA: TGCGCCAGCAGCTCAGGGACAGGGAGTGAAAAACTGTTTTTT
CDR3: CASSSGTGSEKLFF
V: TRBV5-1
D: TRBD1
size: NA
J: TRBJ1-4

DNA: TGTGCCAGCAGTCCCCGACAGGGGAAAGGGGAACTGTTTTTT
CDR3: CASSPRQGKGELFF
V: TRBV27
D: TRBD1
size: NA
J: TRBJ1-4

DNA: TGCGCCAGCATGGTAGGGCGTCACAATGAGCAGTTCTTC
CDR3: CASMVGRHNEQFF
V: TRBV5-1
D: NA
size: NA
J: TRBJ2-1

DNA: TGTGCCAGCAGTAGAAGGGGGACAGAACCCACAGATACGCAGTATTTT
CDR3: CASSRRGTEPTDTQYF
V: TRBV7-2
D: TRBD1
size: NA
J: TRBJ2-3

DNA: TGTGCCGTTACCGGGGACAAGGTGGATGAGCAGTTCTTC
CDR3: CAVTGDKVDEQFF
V: TRBV2
D: NA
size: NA
J: TRBJ2-1

DNA: TGCGCCAGCAGCCAAGAATCGGTTCGTCTGGCGGGGGTGAGAGAGACCCAGTACTTC
CDR3: CASSQESVRLAGVRETQYF
V: TRBV4-1
D: TRBD2
size: NA
J: TRBJ2-5

DNA: TGTGCCAGCAGCCCTTTAAGTATGGGAGGGACTGAAGCTTTCTTT
CDR3: CASSPLSMGGTEAFF
V: TRBV7-7
D: NA
size: NA
J: TRBJ1-1

DNA: TGTGCCAGCTCACCGAAACAGGGGGTCGGCAATCAGCCCCAGCATTTT
CDR3: CASSPKQGVGNQPQHF
V: TRBV18
D: TRBD1
size: NA
J: TRBJ1-5